A selection of T cell receptor beta chains follows, all from one sample in a study of T cell repertoires in cytomegalovirus infection. These receptors' antigens are unknown. TCRdb independently ran MiXCR on the reads; one entry per CDR3 protein. The sample carries hundreds of thousands of distinct CDR3 sequences, around 30% recorded once. The sample consisted of cultured CD8+ T cells from PBMCs, taken from culture after CMV antigen stimulation. These receptors were obtained from a human donor in good health (CMV status not recorded). Some clones in this sample may be carry-over from other donors' samples. Each CDR3 is given with its conserved first and last residue. The D gene is left open where the match is weak. Part of the rows lack a size; the others show once, few, many or a class for expanded clones.

cdr3_length j_call clone_size v_call d_call cdr3_nt cdr3_aa
12 TRBJ1-1 few TRBV7-6 TRBD1 TGTGCCAGCAGACCAGGGACAGAAGCCGCTTTCTTT CASRPGTEAAFF
14 TRBJ1-2 few TRBV2 NA TGTGCCAGCAATCCCTTCGGGGGGGGATATGGCTACACCTTC CASNPFGGGYGYTF
13 TRBJ2-1 few TRBV14 NA TGTGCCAGCAGCCCGTGGGCAAGAGAAGAGCAGTTCTTC CASSPWAREEQFF
14 TRBJ1-2 few TRBV19 NA TGTGCCAGTAGCCCATCGGGGGGCAACTATGGCTACACCTTC CASSPSGGNYGYTF
14 TRBJ1-1 NA TRBV27 NA TGTGCCAGCAGTAAGCTCAGTGTCCCCACTGAAGCTTTCTTT CASSKLSVPTEAFF
14 TRBJ1-2 NA TRBV5-5 NA TGTGCCAGCAGCTCGTTCCCGGACACTTATGGCTACACCTTC CASSSFPDTYGYTF
12 TRBJ1-1 NA TRBV29-1 NA TGCAGCGTTGAGGGCATTATGTATGAAGCTTTCTTT CSVEGIMYEAFF
16 TRBJ1-3 few TRBV12-3/TRBV12-4 TRBD1 TGTGCCAGCAGTTTCTGGCAGGGGGGTCCGGGGAACACCATATATTTT CASSFWQGGPGNTIYF
12 TRBJ2-5 many TRBV7-9 NA TGTGCCAGCAGCAGGCAGCAAGAGACCCAGTACTTC CASSRQQETQYF
16 TRBJ1-6 few TRBV4-2 NA TGTGCCAGCAGCCAACTAGAGGAGCCGATCTTCACACCCCTCCACTTT CASSQLEEPIFTPLHF
16 TRBJ1-3 NA TRBV5-6 NA TGTGCCAGCAGCTCGATTCGGACAGACTCTGGAAACACCATATATTTT CASSSIRTDSGNTIYF
14 TRBJ1-2 NA TRBV28 TRBD1 TGTGCCAGCAGTCCAGTGGACAGGGTGGATGGCTACACCTTC CASSPVDRVDGYTF
16 TRBJ1-6 NA TRBV27 TRBD1 TGTGCCAGCAGGAGCAGACGACAGGGAAGAGTTTCACCCCTCCACTTT CASRSRRQGRVSPLHF
18 TRBJ1-1 NA TRBV2 NA TGTGCCAGCAGTGGATACCAAGGACAGCCCGGCGGGTATACTGAAGCTTTCTTT CASSGYQGQPGGYTEAFF
14 TRBJ2-2 many TRBV6-1 NA TGTGCCAGCACCAACCCTTCGGAAGCCGGGGAGCTGTTTTTT CASTNPSEAGELFF